The following is a T cell receptor beta chain sequence with its context. Antigen specificity is unknown. CDR3 length equals 13 residues. The ends were cut back, 5 bases at V and 3 bases at J, with 9 bases in the middle. Per germline, CDR1 SGHRS and CDR2 YFSETQ. There were TCR beta CDR3 regions amplified from RNA transcripts. Initially, a first-round RT-PCR of the TCR CDR3 employed the HTBI primer set. TCRdb fed the multiplex PCR reads into MiXCR, producing one record per CDR3 protein. The sample yields fewer than 650,000 distinct CDR3 sequences, approximately 49% seen once. The data were taken from a study of T cells in Graves' hyperthyroidism and ophthalmopathy. Study-level findings and limits: Ophthalmopathy was identified by the model a median approximately 6.9 months ahead of onset. From stable hyperthyroidism, ophthalmopathy was set apart by a 13 V-J model.

Diagnoses were made from clinical symptoms, serum measures (thyroxine and TRAb), thyroid ultrasound and orbital computed tomography. The sample consisted of peripheral blood or thyroid tissue (not recorded which). The J gene is TRBJ1-5, the V gene TRBV5-1; D is uncertain. The receptor's source is an adult woman with Graves' disease, either hyperthyroidism or ophthalmopathy (not recorded which). CDR3 amino acids: CASRAALNQPQHF. CDR3 sequence (DNA): TGCGCCAGCAGGGCGGCTCTCAATCAGCCCCAGCATTTT.